One sample yielded the 28 T cell receptor beta chains listed below, sequenced in a study of cytomegalovirus exposure and HLA in healthy donors. Primers: 60 Vbeta forward and 13 Jbeta reverse. Only in-frame clones appear in the TCRdb table, and some are missing; sequencing was by immunoSEQ multiplex PCR. The repertoire holds 190,000 or so clones, with 82% as singletons. The sequenced sample consisted of PBMCs. These receptors originate from a boy aged 2 to 9 in good health and CMV-seronegative.

This clone was picked up a small number of times. This rearrangement joins TRBV9 to TRBJ2-2, with D possibly being TRBD1 (6 bases). Trimming stripped 3 bases from V and 7 bases from J, with 10 bases between. The CDR3 has 13 residues. Looked up from germline, CDR1 is SGDLS and CDR2 is YYNGEE. The chain's CDR3 is CASSGGLGGELFF. The CDR3, as DNA: TGTGCCAGCAGCGGGGGGCTCGGCGGGGAGCTGTTTTTT.

The rearrangement joins TRBV7-3 to TRBJ1-6; D remains ambiguous. This CDR3 region has 14 residues. V was clipped by 5 bases and J by 10 bases, with 15 bases between them. Looked up from germline, CDR1 is SGHTA and CDR2 is FQGTGA. In nucleotides, the CDR3 is TGTGCCAGCAGCGCTAGAGGGTTTGGGTCACCCCTCCACTTT. It translates to CASSARGFGSPLHF.

This sequence joins TRBV5-1 and TRBJ2-7, with 8 bases identical to TRBD2. V was pared by 1 base and J by 3 bases, with 0 bases of the junction left unmatched. Germline lookup yields CDR1 SGHRS and CDR2 YFSETQ. The CDR3 totals 13 residues. Here the CDR3 reads CASSLRGGYEQYF. The CDR3, as DNA: TGCGCCAGCAGCTTGCGGGGGGGCTACGAGCAGTACTTC.

CDR3 nucleotide sequence: TGTGCCAGCAGCCGAGACAGGGGGCGATACGAGCAGTACTTC. Protein product: CASSRDRGRYEQYF. The rearrangement links TRBV11-2 to TRBJ2-7; 10 positions agree with TRBD1. The junction had 5 bases not matched to a gene; V was cut back by 5 bases and J by 4 bases. This CDR3 spans 14 amino acids. Germline CDR1 and CDR2: SGHAT and FQNNGV.

The chain joins TRBV28 to TRBJ1-5, with D possibly matching TRBD1 (5 bases). This CDR3 spans 13 amino acids. The V end lost 6 bases, the J end lost 6 bases, and 12 bases lay between the germline ends. CDR1 MDHEN and CDR2 SYDVKM come from the germline V gene. In DNA form, the CDR3 reads TGTGCCAGCAGCTCAGGGTATCGTCAGCCCCAGCATTTT. The encoded protein is CASSSGYRQPQHF.

This clone was picked up one time. The chain recombines TRBV6-1 with TRBJ2-7; D call uncertain. V lost 5 bases to trimming and J lost 2 bases, with 10 bases between them. In germline, CDR1 is MNHNS, CDR2 SASEGT. The CDR3 sequence is 13 residues long. This chain's CDR3 is CASSQRSPYEQYF. The DNA of the CDR3 is TGTGCCAGCAGTCAAAGGAGTCCCTACGAGCAGTACTTC.

The V and J genes are TRBV6-6 and TRBJ1-4; 7 bases line up with TRBD1. Germline V gene sequence: CDR1 MNHNY, CDR2 SVGAGI (reference sequence). V dropped 2 bases and J dropped 8; count of bases not matched to a gene: 8. The CDR3 loop spans 15 amino acids. CDR3 coding DNA: TGTGCCAGCAGTTACCAAGACAGGGCGGACGAAAAACTGTTTTTT. Translated: CASSYQDRADEKLFF.

The chain employs TRBV4-3 and TRBJ1-2; D may be TRBD1 (5 bases). The CDR3 runs 15 residues. Germline values: CDR1 LGHNA, CDR2 YSLEER. V shed 1 base and J shed 5 bases, with 14 bases lying between them. The CDR3 nucleotides read TGCGCCAGCAGCCAAGTGTCCGGGGGTTCTTATGGCTACACCTTC. Residues: CASSQVSGGSYGYTF.

J is TRBJ1-1 and V is TRBV6-1; 11 bases align to TRBD1. CDR3 length: 16 amino acids. V was pared by 3 bases and J by 0 bases, with 3 bases of the junction left unmatched. Germline loops: CDR1 MNHNS, CDR2 SASEGT. The CDR3 coding sequence is TGTGCCAGCAGTGACCCGGGACAGGGGGTGAACACTGAAGCTTTCTTT. Translation: CASSDPGQGVNTEAFF.

The rearrangement uses TRBV19 and TRBJ2-5; TRBD1 agrees at 10 bases. The J call may be in error: the DNA end matches TRBJ2-7 better. Germline lookup yields CDR1 LNHDA and CDR2 SQIVND (reference sequence). This CDR3 is 15 amino acids long. The CDR3 region is CASSSLGQGIYEQYF. The CDR3, as DNA: TGTGCCAGTAGTAGTCTGGGACAGGGGATCTACGAGCAGTACTTC.

This sequence joins TRBV4-1 and TRBJ1-2; D is perhaps TRBD1 (5 bases). Germline V gene data show CDR1 as MGHRA and CDR2 as YSYEKL. The CDR3 spans 15 residues. V was shortened by 4 bases and J by 3 bases, with 15 bases between the two germline ends. The CDR3 DNA follows: TGCGCCAGCAGCCCTAGTCCGGGGGGGGACTATGGCTACACCTTC. Translating gives CASSPSPGGDYGYTF.

This clone showed up just once. J is TRBJ2-3 and V is TRBV5-4; TRBD1 matches 8 bases. There are 16 residues in the CDR3. V lost 4 bases and J lost 1; bases outside the gene matches: 8. Germline CDR1 is SGHNT and CDR2 is YYREEE (reference sequence). CDR3 coding DNA: TGTGCCAGCAGCCCAAGACCGGGACAGGGCACAGATACGCAGTATTTT. It yields the protein CASSPRPGQGTDTQYF.

V is TRBV4-2 and J is TRBJ2-5; 10 bases line up with TRBD2. V was clipped by 1 base and J by 5 bases; unmatched bases: 10. CDR1 and CDR2 (germline): LGHNA, YNFKEQ. The CDR3 length is 17 residues. CDR3: CASSQGLPSGGTETQYF. CDR3 in DNA: TGTGCCAGCAGCCAAGGTTTGCCTAGCGGGGGTACGGAGACCCAGTACTTC.

This clone was recorded a few times. The chain recombines TRBV7-9 with TRBJ2-2; D might be TRBD1 (5 bases). The ends were cut back, 6 bases at V and 2 bases at J, with 13 bases in the middle. CDR1 SEHNR and CDR2 FQNEAQ come from the germline V gene (reference sequence). The CDR3 is 15 residues long. The CDR3, as DNA: TGTGCCAGCAGTCGATCACAGGAAAACACCGGGGAGCTGTTTTTT. Amino acids: CASSRSQENTGELFF.

The rearrangement links TRBV5-5 to TRBJ1-1, with D maybe TRBD1 (6 bases). CDR1 and CDR2 (germline): SGHKS, YYEKEE (reference sequence). The CDR3 loop spans 16 amino acids. V was shortened by 4 bases and J by 1 base, with 17 bases between the two germline ends. The CDR3 DNA is TGTGCCAGCAGCCAGAAACAGGGTCCCGGGAACACTGAAGCTTTCTTT. Amino acids: CASSQKQGPGNTEAFF.

This clone was counted only a few times. The chain carries TRBV5-4 and TRBJ1-2; 9 bases match TRBD1. J gave up 5 bases and V 3 bases, and 11 bases lay outside the gene matches. The CDR3 sequence is 16 residues long. Germline values: CDR1 SGHNT, CDR2 YYREEE (reference sequence). The CDR3, as DNA: TGTGCCAGCAGCTCAGGGTCTTCCGGGACAGGGTATGGCTACACCTTC. This encodes CASSSGSSGTGYGYTF.

V and J are TRBV28 and TRBJ1-5; maybe TRBD1 (6 bases). Trimming stripped 8 bases from V and 2 bases from J, with 22 bases between. The CDR3 is 17 residues long. Germline V gene lookup returns CDR1 MDHEN and CDR2 SYDVKM. CDR3 amino acids: CASGGAGSFRGNQPQHF. CDR3 nucleotide sequence: TGTGCCAGCGGGGGGGCAGGATCCTTTAGAGGCAATCAGCCCCAGCATTTT.

CDR3 coding DNA: TGCGCCAGCAGCTTGAGAGGACACCCGAGCTCCTACGAGCAGTACTTC. It translates to CASSLRGHPSSYEQYF. The rearrangement links TRBV5-1 to TRBJ2-7; TRBD1 is a possible D gene (5 bases). V was shortened by 1 base and J by 0 bases, with 14 bases between the two germline ends. Germline CDR1 and CDR2: SGHRS and YFSETQ. This CDR3 comprises 16 residues.

The chain has TRBV5-1 and TRBJ1-1; D not certain. Looked up from germline, CDR1 is SGHRS and CDR2 is YFSETQ. V lost 4 bases and J lost 6, with 16 bases in between. The CDR3 consists of 14 residues. CDR3 DNA sequence: TGCGCCAGCAGCCCCAGTGTGAGGGTTCCTGAAGCTTTCTTT. It encodes CASSPSVRVPEAFF.

In nucleotides, the CDR3 is TGTGCCAGCAGCTTGGGGTTACAGGGAAGAGCCGGCACAGATACGCAGTATTTT. It is translated as CASSLGLQGRAGTDTQYF. The genes are TRBV5-4 and TRBJ2-3; TRBD1 is a possible D gene (6 bases). Trimming cost V 0 bases and J 1 base, with 18 bases left between them. The germline CDR1 and CDR2 sequences are SGHNT and YYREEE (reference sequence). The CDR3 is made up of 18 amino acids.

This chain joins TRBV7-9 and TRBJ2-7, with 9 bases identical to TRBD1. The J segment lost 1 base and the V segment lost 1 base, leaving 2 bases of the junction unmatched. The CDR3 runs 15 residues. Germline V gene lookup returns CDR1 SEHNR and CDR2 FQNEAQ (reference sequence). Written as DNA, the CDR3 is TGTGCCAGCAGCTTAGTAGGGACAGGGTCCTACGAGCAGTACTTC. It is translated as CASSLVGTGSYEQYF.

This rearrangement joins TRBV30 to TRBJ1-3; 8 nucleotides align to TRBD1. The CDR3 spans 20 residues. Germline values: CDR1 GTSNPN, CDR2 SVGIG (reference sequence). V trimming: 8 bases; J trimming: 0 bases; junction bases outside the gene matches: 24. Written as DNA, the CDR3 is TGTGCCAGTCCTTTGTACAGGGGGTTCCCGTCTAGGGTCTCTGGAAACACCATATATTTT. This sequence encodes CASPLYRGFPSRVSGNTIYF.

This clone showed up just once. An end of the junction does not agree with germline; a read error may underlie this. The CDR3 is CAGSVSGYTEAFF. As DNA, the CDR3 is TGCGCCGGCAGCGTGTCAGGGTACACTGAAGCTTTCTTT. This sequence joins TRBV5-1 and TRBJ1-1; TRBD1 is a possible D gene (5 bases). CDR1 is SGHRS, CDR2 YFSETQ, per germline. The CDR3 covers 13 residues.

This clone was counted between two and nine times. CDR3 in amino acids: CASSILTGWELFF. Written as DNA, the CDR3 is TGCGCCAGCAGCATCCTGACAGGGTGGGAGCTGTTTTTT. The chain recombines TRBV5-1 with TRBJ2-2; 7 bases agree with TRBD1. The CDR3 runs to 13 residues. J gave up 9 bases and V 4 bases, and 6 bases lay outside the gene matches. The germline gives CDR1 SGHRS, CDR2 YFSETQ.

In nucleotides, the CDR3 is TGTGCCAGCAAATCGCGGGGGGCAAGGTATGGCTACACCTTC. It encodes CASKSRGARYGYTF. The V gene is TRBV27, the J gene TRBJ1-2; a weak D match, TRBD1 (6 bases). The germline V gene has CDR1 MNHEY and CDR2 SMNVEV (reference sequence). This CDR3 contains 14 residues. V lost 7 bases, J lost 5 bases, and 17 bases lay in between.

This clone was counted a single time. The rearrangement links TRBV6-1 to TRBJ1-2, with D perhaps TRBD1 (5 bases). The germline V gene has CDR1 MNHNS and CDR2 SASEGT. Trimming took 0 bases from V and 9 from J, leaving 20 bases between them. The CDR3 loop spans 16 amino acids. CDR3 nucleotides: TGTGCCAGCAGTGAAGCGCTTCGGGGGAGGGTTAAGAGCTACACCTTC. Translation: CASSEALRGRVKSYTF.

The chain links TRBV11-2 to TRBJ2-1; 9 positions agree with TRBD1. After removal of 1 base from V and 4 bases from J, the junction contained 2 bases not matched to a gene. The germline CDR1 and CDR2 sequences are SGHAT and FQNNGV. CDR3 size: 15 residues. The CDR3 nucleotides read TGTGCCAGCAGCTTAGGGACAGGGGCGTACAATGAGCAGTTCTTC. Amino acids: CASSLGTGAYNEQFF.

This clone was seen more than once but under ten times. The genes are TRBV19 and TRBJ2-5; TRBD2 aligns across 9 bases. The junction had 16 bases not matched to a gene; V was cut back by 6 bases and J by 5 bases. Germline lookup yields CDR1 LNHDA and CDR2 SQIVND (reference sequence). CDR3 size: 17 residues. CDR3 residues: CASSKRIAGARPETQYF. As DNA, the CDR3 is TGTGCCAGTAGCAAGAGGATAGCGGGGGCCCGGCCCGAGACCCAGTACTTC.